This T cell receptor beta chain came from a study of T cell responses to AZD1222 COVID-19 vaccine. Assay used: immunoSEQ multiplex PCR; TCRdb lists only in-frame clones, some missing. The sample has around 180,000 clones, around 90% seen once. This clone has more than one count but fewer than ten. Its antigen remains unknown. Study-wide points: Only a handful of AZD1222 recipients tested seropositive at baseline. The span of vaccine-associated CD4 TCRs extended across spike, with dominance at 160-218 and 743-854. Among the donors, most were white British and more were female, and clonal diversity was possibly underestimated. Among spike-specific TCRs, nearly half reportedly target unmutated variant regions.

The input for sequencing was peripheral blood, taken on day 0 of AZD1222 vaccination. The TCR sequence derives from an adult in good health.

The CDR3 DNA reads TGTGCCAGCAGCAGGGGAGAGGTAAACACTGAAGCTTTCTTT. It is translated as CASSRGEVNTEAFF. The rearrangement links TRBV6-5 to TRBJ1-1; perhaps TRBD1 as D (6 bases). This CDR3 is built from 14 residues. V lost 6 bases, J lost 2 bases, and 13 bases lay in between. Germline CDR1 is MNHEY and CDR2 is SVGAGI.